This TCR beta chain was obtained from a study of cytomegalovirus exposure and HLA in healthy donors. 13 Jbeta primers and 60 Vbeta primers were used for the PCR. Measured with immunoSEQ multiplex PCR; TCRdb has only the in-frame clones, and not every one. The repertoire holds 200,000 or so clones, with over 75% as singletons. This CDR3 contains 17 residues. Germline CDR1 SNHLY, CDR2 FYNNEI. Trimming at V came to 2 bases and at J to 3 bases, leaving 7 bases not matched to a gene. This clonotype originated in a girl aged 2 to 10 in good health and CMV-seronegative. This chain uses TRBV2 with TRBJ2-7; 13 bases align to TRBD2. What was sequenced was PBMCs. The CDR3 reads CASSEHRTSGSVYEQYF. CDR3 bases: TGTGCCAGCAGTGAACATAGGACTAGCGGGAGTGTCTACGAGCAGTACTTC.